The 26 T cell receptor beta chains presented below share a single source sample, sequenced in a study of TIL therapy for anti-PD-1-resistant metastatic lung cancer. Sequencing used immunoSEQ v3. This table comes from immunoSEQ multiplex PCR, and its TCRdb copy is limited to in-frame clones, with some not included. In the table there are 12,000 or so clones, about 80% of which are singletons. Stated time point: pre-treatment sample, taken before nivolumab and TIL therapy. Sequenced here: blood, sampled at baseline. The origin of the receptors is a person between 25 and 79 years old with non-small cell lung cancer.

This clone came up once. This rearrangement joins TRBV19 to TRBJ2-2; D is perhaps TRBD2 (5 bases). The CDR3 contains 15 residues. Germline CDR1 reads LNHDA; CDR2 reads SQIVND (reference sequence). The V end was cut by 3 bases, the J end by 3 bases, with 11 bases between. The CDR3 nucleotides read TGTGCCAGTAGTATTGGCGGGTCCTACACCGGGGAGCTGTTTTTT. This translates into CASSIGGSYTGELFF.

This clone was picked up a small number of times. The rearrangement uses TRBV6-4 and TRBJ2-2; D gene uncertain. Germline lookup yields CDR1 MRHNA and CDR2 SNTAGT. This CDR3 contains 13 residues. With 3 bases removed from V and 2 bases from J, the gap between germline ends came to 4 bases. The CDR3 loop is CASSEGNTGELFF. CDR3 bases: TGTGCCAGCAGTGAAGGAAACACCGGGGAGCTGTTTTTT.

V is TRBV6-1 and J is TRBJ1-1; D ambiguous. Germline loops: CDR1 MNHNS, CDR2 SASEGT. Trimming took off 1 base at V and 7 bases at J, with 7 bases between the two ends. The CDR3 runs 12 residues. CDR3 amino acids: CASSEVGYEAFF. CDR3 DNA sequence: TGTGCCAGCAGTGAAGTTGGGTATGAAGCTTTCTTT.

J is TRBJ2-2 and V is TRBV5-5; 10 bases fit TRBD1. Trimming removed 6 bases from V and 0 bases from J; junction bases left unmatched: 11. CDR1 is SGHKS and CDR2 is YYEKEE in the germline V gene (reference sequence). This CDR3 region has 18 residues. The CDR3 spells CASNPLGQGRPNTGELFF. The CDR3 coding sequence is TGTGCCAGCAACCCGTTGGGACAGGGGAGGCCGAACACCGGGGAGCTGTTTTTT.

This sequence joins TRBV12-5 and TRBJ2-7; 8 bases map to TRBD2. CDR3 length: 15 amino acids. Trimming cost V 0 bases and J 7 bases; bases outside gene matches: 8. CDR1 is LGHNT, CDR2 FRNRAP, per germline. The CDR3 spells CASGLVRGRFIEQYF. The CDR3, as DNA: TGTGCTAGTGGTTTGGTACGCGGGAGGTTCATTGAGCAGTACTTC.

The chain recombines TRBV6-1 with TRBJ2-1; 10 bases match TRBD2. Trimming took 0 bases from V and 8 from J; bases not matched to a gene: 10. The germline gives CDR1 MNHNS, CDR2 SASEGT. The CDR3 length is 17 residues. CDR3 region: CASSEARLAGRGDEQFF. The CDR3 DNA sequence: TGTGCCAGCAGTGAAGCCCGACTAGCGGGTAGGGGGGATGAGCAGTTCTTC.

The CDR3 spells CASSLLDREAEQYF. Here the CDR3 DNA reads TGTGCCAGCAGCTTACTGGACAGGGAGGCCGAGCAGTACTTC. The rearrangement joins TRBV7-9 to TRBJ2-5; 8 nucleotides align to TRBD1. Judging by the DNA end, TRBJ2-7 fits better; the J call may be wrong. The CDR3 sequence is 14 residues long. Germline loops: CDR1 SEHNR, CDR2 FQNEAQ (reference sequence).

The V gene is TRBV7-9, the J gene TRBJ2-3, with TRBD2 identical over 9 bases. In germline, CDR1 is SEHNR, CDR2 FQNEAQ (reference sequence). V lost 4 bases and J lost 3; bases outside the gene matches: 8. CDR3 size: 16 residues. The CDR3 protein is CASSSRSGSPTDTQYF. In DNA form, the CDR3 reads TGTGCCAGCAGCTCACGTAGCGGGAGCCCAACAGATACGCAGTATTTT.

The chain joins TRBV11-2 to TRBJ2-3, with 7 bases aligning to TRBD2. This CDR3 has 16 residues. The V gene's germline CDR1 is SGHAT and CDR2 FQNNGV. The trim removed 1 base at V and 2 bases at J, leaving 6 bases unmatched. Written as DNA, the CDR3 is TGTGCCAGCAGCTTAGGAGCAGGGAGGGACACAGATACGCAGTATTTT. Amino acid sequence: CASSLGAGRDTDTQYF.

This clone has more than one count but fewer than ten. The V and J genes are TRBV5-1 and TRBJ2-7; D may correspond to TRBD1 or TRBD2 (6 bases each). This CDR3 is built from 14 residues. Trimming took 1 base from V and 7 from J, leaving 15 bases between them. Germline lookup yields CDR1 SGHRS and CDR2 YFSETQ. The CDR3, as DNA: TGCGCCAGCAGCTTGCGGGGGCCGGACGGAGAGCAGTACTTC. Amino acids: CASSLRGPDGEQYF.

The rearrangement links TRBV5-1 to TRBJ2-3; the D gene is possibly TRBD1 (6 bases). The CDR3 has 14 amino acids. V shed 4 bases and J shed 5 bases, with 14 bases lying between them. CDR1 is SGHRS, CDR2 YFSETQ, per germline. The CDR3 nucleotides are TGCGCCAGCAGCCCTACAGGGTTTGGAGATACGCAGTATTTT. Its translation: CASSPTGFGDTQYF.

The CDR3 sequence is CSVEAGRVVETQYF. The CDR3 DNA sequence: TGCAGCGTTGAAGCCGGAAGGGTTGTGGAGACCCAGTACTTC. The rearrangement links TRBV29-1 to TRBJ2-5; D not resolved. The CDR3 is made up of 14 amino acids. Germline CDR1 reads SQVTM; CDR2 reads ANQGSEA. V was shortened by 1 base and J by 5 bases, with 14 bases between the two germline ends.

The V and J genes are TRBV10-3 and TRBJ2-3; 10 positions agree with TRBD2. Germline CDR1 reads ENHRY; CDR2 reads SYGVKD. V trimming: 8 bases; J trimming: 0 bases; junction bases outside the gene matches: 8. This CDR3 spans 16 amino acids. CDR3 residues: CAISLAGESSTDTQYF. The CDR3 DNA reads TGTGCCATCTCCCTAGCGGGGGAATCTAGCACAGATACGCAGTATTTT.

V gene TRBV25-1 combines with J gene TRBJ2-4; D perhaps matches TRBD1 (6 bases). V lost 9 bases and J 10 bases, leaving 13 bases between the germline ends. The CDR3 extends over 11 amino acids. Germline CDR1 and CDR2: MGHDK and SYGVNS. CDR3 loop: CASAGARIQYF. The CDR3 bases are TGTGCCAGTGCAGGGGCCCGGATTCAGTACTTC. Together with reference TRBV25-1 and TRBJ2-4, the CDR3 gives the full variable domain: EADIYQTPRYLVIGTGKKITLECSQTMGHDKMYWYQQDPGMELHLIHYSYGVNSTEKGDLSSESTVSRIRTEHFPLTLESARPSHTSQYLCASAGARIQYFGAGTRLSVL.

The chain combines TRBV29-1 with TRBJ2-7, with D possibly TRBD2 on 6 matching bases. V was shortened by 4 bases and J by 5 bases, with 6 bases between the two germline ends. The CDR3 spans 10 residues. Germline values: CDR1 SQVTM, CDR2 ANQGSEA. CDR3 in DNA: TGCAGCGTTGGCGGGAACGAGCAGTACTTC. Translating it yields CSVGGNEQYF.

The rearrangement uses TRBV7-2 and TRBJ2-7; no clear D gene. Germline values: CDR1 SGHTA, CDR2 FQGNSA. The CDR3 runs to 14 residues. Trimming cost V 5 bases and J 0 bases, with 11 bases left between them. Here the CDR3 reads CASSPRWDSYEQYF. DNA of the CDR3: TGTGCCAGCAGCCCCCGATGGGACTCCTACGAGCAGTACTTC.

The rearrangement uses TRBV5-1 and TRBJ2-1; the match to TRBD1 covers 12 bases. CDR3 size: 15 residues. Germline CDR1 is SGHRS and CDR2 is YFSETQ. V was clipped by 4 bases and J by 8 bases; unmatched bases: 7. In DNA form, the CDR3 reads TGCGCCAGCAGCACCGGGACAGGGGGCTTGGATGAGCAGTTCTTC. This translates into CASSTGTGGLDEQFF. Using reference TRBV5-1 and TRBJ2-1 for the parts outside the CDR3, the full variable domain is KAGVTQTPRYLIKTRGQQVTLSCSPISGHRSVSWYQQTPGQGLQFLFEYFSETQRNKGNFPGRFSGRQFSNSRSEMNVSTLELGDSALYLCASSTGTGGLDEQFFGPGTRLTVL.

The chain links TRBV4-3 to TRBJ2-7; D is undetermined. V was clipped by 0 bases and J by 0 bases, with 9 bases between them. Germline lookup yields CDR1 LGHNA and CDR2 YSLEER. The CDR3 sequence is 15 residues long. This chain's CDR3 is CASSQDTFSSYEQYF. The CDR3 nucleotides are TGCGCCAGCAGCCAAGATACTTTTAGCTCCTACGAGCAGTACTTC.

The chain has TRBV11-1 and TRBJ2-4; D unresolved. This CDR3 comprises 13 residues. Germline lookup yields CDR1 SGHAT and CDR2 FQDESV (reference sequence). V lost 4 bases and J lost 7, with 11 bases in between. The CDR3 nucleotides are TGTGCCAGCAGCTCTAGAGACGTCAACATTCAGTACTTC. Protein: CASSSRDVNIQYF.

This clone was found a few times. In DNA form, the CDR3 reads TGTGCCAGCAGCGGCACAGGACACCCAGGGGAAAAACTGTTTTTT. Amino acid sequence: CASSGTGHPGEKLFF. The V gene is TRBV11-2, the J gene TRBJ1-4, with a possible D match to TRBD1 (5 bases). Deletions cut 5 bases from V and 8 bases from J, with 18 bases between. This CDR3 is built from 15 residues. The germline gives CDR1 SGHAT, CDR2 FQNNGV.

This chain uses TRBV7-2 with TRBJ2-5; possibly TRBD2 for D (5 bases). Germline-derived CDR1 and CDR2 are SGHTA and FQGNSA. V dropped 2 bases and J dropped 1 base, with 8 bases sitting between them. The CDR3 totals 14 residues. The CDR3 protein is CASSLFAGQETQYF. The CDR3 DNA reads TGTGCCAGCAGCTTATTTGCGGGCCAAGAGACCCAGTACTTC.

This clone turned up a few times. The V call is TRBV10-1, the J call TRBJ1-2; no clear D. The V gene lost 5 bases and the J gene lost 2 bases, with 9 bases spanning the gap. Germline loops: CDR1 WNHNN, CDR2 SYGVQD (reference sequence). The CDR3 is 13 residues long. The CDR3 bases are TGCGCCAGCAGTAACAGCGGAAACTATGGCTACACCTTC. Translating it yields CASSNSGNYGYTF.

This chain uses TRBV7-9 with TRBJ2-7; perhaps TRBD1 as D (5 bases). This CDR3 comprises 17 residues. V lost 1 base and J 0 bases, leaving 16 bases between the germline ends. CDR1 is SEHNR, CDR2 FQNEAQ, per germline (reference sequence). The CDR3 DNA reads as TGTGCCAGCAGCTTAGAGGGGAAGGGGCCTCACTCCTACGAGCAGTACTTC. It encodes CASSLEGKGPHSYEQYF.

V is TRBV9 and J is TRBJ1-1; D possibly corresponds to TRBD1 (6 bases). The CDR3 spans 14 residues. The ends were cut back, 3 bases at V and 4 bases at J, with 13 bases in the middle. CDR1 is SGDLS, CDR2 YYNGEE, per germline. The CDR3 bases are TGTGCCAGCAGCGCCTCGAGGGGGGGCACTGAAGCTTTCTTT. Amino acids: CASSASRGGTEAFF.

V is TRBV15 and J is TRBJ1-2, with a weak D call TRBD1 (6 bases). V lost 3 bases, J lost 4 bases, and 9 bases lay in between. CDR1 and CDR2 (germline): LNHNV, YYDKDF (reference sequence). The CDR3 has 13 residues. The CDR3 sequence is CATSSPQGYGYTF. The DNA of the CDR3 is TGTGCCACCAGCAGCCCACAGGGCTATGGCTACACCTTC.

The chain's CDR3 is CASSQDERGALAEAFF. The CDR3 bases are TGCGCCAGCAGCCAAGATGAGAGGGGCGCGTTGGCTGAAGCTTTCTTT. The chain is built from TRBV4-1 and TRBJ1-1; TRBD1 is a possible D gene (5 bases). Germline lookup yields CDR1 MGHRA and CDR2 YSYEKL. Trimming stripped 0 bases from V and 6 bases from J, with 17 bases between. The CDR3 covers 16 residues.